This T cell receptor beta chain was captured by sequencing in a study of response to subunit inactivated influenza vaccine. The study, taken as a whole, reports: The authors put forward the suggestion that each seasonal influenza vaccination may bring in only a limited number of new T cells.

MiXCR was run by TCRdb on the RT-PCR reads, yielding one entry per CDR3 protein. The repertoire consists of about 500,000 distinct CDR3 sequences, with 16% occurring once and the leading ten covering approximately 3%. The ends were cut back, 0 bases at V and 8 bases at J, with 16 bases in the middle. Germline CDR1 is MGHRA and CDR2 is YSYEKL. This CDR3 contains 15 residues. Notes on this clonotype: Its antigen remains unknown.

This material consisted of CD4+ T cells sorted from PBMCs, taken roughly 24 months after vaccination. The TCR comes from a man aged 45 to 70 who received an inactivated influenza vaccine. The chain carries TRBV4-1 and TRBJ1-2, with D tentatively TRBD1 (6 bases). The CDR3: CASSQDRLGARGYTF. Written as DNA, the CDR3 is TGCGCCAGCAGCCAAGATCGATTGGGGGCGAGGGGCTACACCTTC.